The rows below give T cell receptor beta chains drawn from one sample of a study of regulatory T cells in long-lasting Graves disease. TCRdb used MiXCR to reprocess the multiplex PCR reads, holding one entry per CDR3 protein. The table lists 680,000 or so distinct CDR3 sequences, 16% of them singletons, with about 20% in the top ten. These data also featured in a second study, about T cells in Graves' hyperthyroidism and ophthalmopathy.

The sequencing used peripheral blood mononuclear cells (PBMCs), collected at new diagnosis, from a patient treated with antithyroid drugs. Receptors originate from a woman between 25 and 40 years old with Graves disease. The CDR3 runs from the conserved cysteine through the conserved F or W. D genes are given only for firm matches. Where a row states a size, it is once, few, many or the class of an expanded clone; other rows omit it.

>many|NA|TRBJ1-1|TRBV3-1|14
CASSLSQGSSEAFF
TGTGCCAGCAGCCTATCTCAGGGTAGCTCTGAAGCTTTCTTT
>many|NA|TRBJ1-2|TRBV20-1|15
CSASEGLGVNYGYTF
TGCAGTGCTAGTGAAGGCTTGGGGGTTAACTATGGCTACACCTTC
>few|NA|TRBJ2-7|TRBV9|13
CASSVEASYEQYF
TGTGCCAGCAGCGTAGAGGCCTCCTACGAGCAGTACTTC
>few|NA|TRBJ1-4|TRBV6-5|16
CASSYGGDLLKEKLFF
TGTGCCAGCAGTTACGGGGGGGACCTCTTGAAGGAAAAACTGTTTTTT
>NA|NA|TRBJ1-4|TRBV5-1|13
CASSLWWNEKLFF
TGCGCCAGCAGCTTGTGGTGGAATGAAAAACTGTTTTTT
>NA|TRBD1|TRBJ2-4|TRBV30|16
CAWSPRGQVAKNIQYF
TGTGCCTGGAGTCCCCGGGGACAGGTAGCCAAAAACATTCAGTACTTC
>many|NA|TRBJ1-1|TRBV14|16
CASSQDLGRIDTEAFF
TGTGCCAGCAGCCAAGATCTAGGGCGGATTGACACTGAAGCTTTCTTT
>NA|NA|TRBJ2-7|TRBV2|12
CASVGSPYEQYF
TGTGCCAGCGTCGGTAGTCCCTACGAGCAGTACTTC
>many|TRBD1|TRBJ2-1|TRBV20-1|12
CSAPGQSNEQFF
TGCAGTGCCCCGGGACAGTCAAACGAGCAGTTCTTC
>NA|NA|TRBJ2-3|TRBV7-3|13
CASSLMMTDTQYF
TGTGCCAGCAGCTTAATGATGACAGATACGCAGTATTTT
>few|NA|TRBJ2-3|TRBV11-2|16
CASSLRHASSTDTQYF
TGTGCCAGCAGCTTAAGGCACGCATCTAGCACAGATACGCAGTATTTT
>few|TRBD2|TRBJ2-1|TRBV5-1|16
CASSLASGGSSDEQFF
TGCGCCAGCAGCTTGGCCTCTGGCGGGAGTTCCGATGAGCAGTTCTTC
>many|TRBD1|TRBJ1-6|TRBV20-1|17
CSAPRPGQSSYNSPLHF
TGCAGTGCTCCCCGACCGGGACAGAGCTCCTATAATTCACCCCTCCACTTT
>NA|TRBD2|TRBJ2-1|TRBV6-2/TRBV6-3|15
CASSRRTSANNEQFF
TGTGCCAGCAGTCGACGGACTAGCGCGAACAATGAGCAGTTCTTC
>many|NA|TRBJ2-1|TRBV28|12
CASSLTVSGQFF
TGTGCCAGCAGTTTAACGGTTTCCGGGCAGTTCTTC
>many|NA|TRBJ2-3|TRBV28|11
CASSLKATQYF
TGTGCCAGCAGTTTGAAGGCAACGCAGTATTTT
>many|NA|TRBJ1-1|TRBV7-2|14
CASSRGLSIAEAFF
TGTGCCAGCAGCCGTGGCCTAAGCATAGCTGAAGCTTTCTTT
>few|NA|TRBJ2-7|TRBV7-3|19
CASSFEFSAVAASSYEQYF
TGTGCCAGCAGCTTCGAGTTCTCTGCCGTAGCGGCCAGCTCCTACGAGCAGTACTTC
>many|NA|TRBJ1-5|TRBV6-1|15
CASSDRVSGNQPQHF
TGTGCCAGCAGTGATAGGGTTTCGGGGAATCAGCCCCAGCATTTT
>NA|NA|TRBJ2-7|TRBV7-9|11
CASSLTWEQYF
TGTGCCAGCAGCTTGACATGGGAGCAGTACTTC
>NA|NA|TRBJ1-1|TRBV3-1|14
CASSQGGGHEEAFF
TGTGCCAGCAGCCAAGGTGGGGGTCATGAAGAAGCTTTCTTT
>few|TRBD2|TRBJ2-3|TRBV9|15
CASSSQREVLDTQYF
TGTGCCAGCAGCTCTCAGCGGGAGGTGTTAGATACGCAGTATTTT
>NA|TRBD1|TRBJ1-4|TRBV15|15
CTTSPRTGMSEKLFF
TGTACCACCAGCCCCCGGACAGGCATGTCTGAAAAACTGTTTTTT
>many|NA|TRBJ1-1|TRBV12-3/TRBV12-4|13
CASSGPGNTEAFF
TGTGCCAGCAGTGGCCCAGGGAACACTGAAGCTTTCTTT
>NA|NA|TRBJ2-7|TRBV30|15
CAWTRVTRKSYEQYF
TGTGCCTGGACCCGGGTGACTAGAAAATCCTACGAGCAGTACTTC
>few|NA|TRBJ1-2|TRBV4-2|16
CASSQDWLGTPYGYTF
TGTGCCAGCAGCCAAGATTGGCTCGGGACTCCCTATGGCTACACCTTC
>many|TRBD1|TRBJ2-5|TRBV2|13
CASSEGAVETQYF
TGTGCCAGCAGCGAGGGGGCCGTGGAGACCCAGTACTTC
>few|NA|TRBJ2-3|TRBV29-1|12
CSVEWATDTQYF
TGCAGCGTTGAATGGGCCACAGATACGCAGTATTTT
>NA|NA|TRBJ2-7|TRBV20-1|13
CRAEEGSTYEQYF
TGCAGAGCGGAAGAGGGGAGTACCTACGAGCAGTACTTC
>few|NA|TRBJ2-1|TRBV12-3/TRBV12-4|14
CASRRAEKGSEQFF
TGTGCCAGCAGAAGAGCCGAGAAGGGTAGTGAGCAGTTCTTC
>many|TRBD1|TRBJ2-1|TRBV7-9|17
CASSRGTGIRHGNEQFF
TGTGCCAGCAGCCGTGGGACAGGGATAAGGCATGGCAATGAGCAGTTCTTC
>many|TRBD1|TRBJ2-3|TRBV29-1|14
CSVDKRGRTDTQYF
TGCAGCGTTGATAAAAGGGGGCGCACAGATACGCAGTATTTT
>few|TRBD2|TRBJ2-2|TRBV5-1|17
CASSSTSGTTNTGELFF
TGCGCCAGCAGCTCTACTAGCGGGACGACGAACACCGGGGAGCTGTTTTTT
>many|NA|TRBJ1-2|TRBV28|12
CATTDRYYGYTF
TGTGCCACCACTGACAGGTACTATGGCTACACCTTC
>NA|NA|TRBJ2-1|TRBV27|19
CASSLYRPSSVSSYNEQFF
TGTGCCAGCAGTTTATATCGTCCCTCTAGCGTCAGCTCCTACAATGAGCAGTTCTTC
>once|NA|TRBJ2-3|TRBV27|15
CATGRERFGTDTQYF
TGTGCCACGGGAAGAGAGAGGTTTGGCACAGATACGCAGTATTTT
>many|TRBD2|TRBJ2-1|TRBV10-3|14
CAISGLAVDNEQFF
TGTGCCATTTCGGGACTAGCGGTAGACAATGAGCAGTTCTTC
>NA|TRBD1|TRBJ2-7|TRBV25-1|15
CASSGQGVSRYEQYF
TGTGCCAGCAGTGGACAGGGGGTTTCTCGCTACGAGCAGTACTTC
>NA|TRBD1|TRBJ2-5|TRBV19|16
CASSFPSGTGQETQYF
TGTGCCAGTAGTTTTCCCTCCGGGACAGGTCAAGAGACCCAGTACTTC
>NA|TRBD1|TRBJ2-1|TRBV19|14
CASSIGQGTSEQFF
TGTGCCAGTAGTATAGGACAGGGAACAAGTGAGCAGTTCTTC
>many|NA|TRBJ1-5|TRBV7-8|14
CASSLVGVGQPQHF
TGTGCCAGCAGCTTAGTGGGAGTCGGTCAGCCCCAGCATTTT
>NA|NA|TRBJ1-1|TRBV27|14
CASSLGSMNTEAFF
TGTGCCAGCAGTTTGGGCAGCATGAACACTGAAGCTTTCTTT
>many|NA|TRBJ1-1|TRBV27|13
CASSSSGGTEAFF
TGTGCCAGCAGTTCGTCAGGAGGCACTGAAGCTTTCTTT
>many|NA|TRBJ1-1|TRBV12-3/TRBV12-4|14
CASALKSGGTEAFF
TGTGCCAGCGCGTTGAAATCCGGTGGCACTGAAGCTTTCTTT
>many|NA|TRBJ2-3|TRBV7-8|17
CASQLAVGNAGTDTQYF
TGTGCCAGTCAGCTCGCAGTTGGGAACGCGGGAACAGATACGCAGTATTTT